What follows are 23 T cell receptor beta chains derived from one specimen sequenced in a study of blood T cell repertoires in COVID-19. TCRdb's table, derived via immunoSEQ multiplex PCR, lists solely in-frame clones and lacks some. The table shows roughly 38,000 clones, with 85% to 90% occurring only once. Sequencing was performed on peripheral blood. The receptors shown here come from a man in his 70s with acute or convalescent COVID-19.

The chain employs TRBV25-1 and TRBJ1-3; D is unclear. The germline V gene encodes CDR1 MGHDK and CDR2 SYGVNS. Trimming stripped 3 bases from V and 0 bases from J, with 6 bases between. The CDR3 loop spans 14 amino acids. The CDR3 region is CASSDLYSGNTIYF. The DNA of the CDR3 is TGTGCCAGCAGTGATCTATACTCTGGAAACACCATATATTTT.

The rearrangement joins TRBV28 to TRBJ1-2, with D unclear. Germline V lookup: CDR1 MDHEN, CDR2 SYDVKM. This CDR3 spans 14 amino acids. Trimming removed 4 bases at V and 4 bases at J, with 13 bases between. CDR3 bases: TGTGCCAGCAGTTCCATCGGGGAAGGCTATGGCTACACCTTC. Protein sequence: CASSSIGEGYGYTF.

This chain uses TRBV9 with TRBJ2-1; 9 bases align to TRBD2. Per the germline V gene, CDR1 is SGDLS and CDR2 is YYNGEE. The CDR3 has 20 amino acids. After removal of 0 bases from V and 0 bases from J, the junction contained 13 bases not matched to a gene. CDR3 sequence: CASSVADGAGGSLSYNEQFF. DNA of the CDR3: TGTGCCAGCAGCGTAGCCGACGGAGCGGGGGGTTCTCTCTCCTACAATGAGCAGTTCTTC. Full variable domain (missing parts from reference TRBV9 and TRBJ2-1): DSGVTQTPKHLITATGQRVTLRCSPRSGDLSVYWYQQSLDQGLQFLIQYYNGEERAKGNILERFSAQQFPDLHSELNLSSLELGDSALYFCASSVADGAGGSLSYNEQFFGPGTRLTVL.

The CDR3 DNA follows: TGTGCCATCAGTGATATTTCCGGGGGCTCCTACGAGCAGTACTTC. Its protein is CAISDISGGSYEQYF. The chain carries TRBV10-3 and TRBJ2-7; TRBD2 is a possible D gene (6 bases). The CDR3 runs to 15 residues. Germline assignment: CDR1 ENHRY and CDR2 SYGVKD. V was clipped by 3 bases and J by 0 bases, with 12 bases between them.

This rearrangement joins TRBV28 to TRBJ2-5; D remains unclear. The germline CDR1 and CDR2 sequences are MDHEN and SYDVKM. V dropped 0 bases and J dropped 0 bases, with 11 bases sitting between them. This CDR3 is built from 16 residues. The CDR3 sequence: CASSLWRTTYQETQYF. The CDR3 DNA reads as TGTGCCAGCAGTTTATGGCGTACTACATACCAAGAGACCCAGTACTTC.

This clone was observed a handful of times. The V call is TRBV6-4, the J call TRBJ2-3; D is unresolved. V lost 0 bases and J 0 bases, leaving 4 bases between the germline ends. This CDR3 has 14 amino acids. Per germline, CDR1 MRHNA and CDR2 SNTAGT. The CDR3 loop is CASSDSQSTDTQYF. CDR3 sequence (DNA): TGTGCCAGCAGTGACTCCCAGAGCACAGATACGCAGTATTTT.

This clone was counted only a few times. V and J are TRBV4-1 and TRBJ1-1; tentative D call: TRBD1 (6 bases). Germline CDR1 and CDR2: MGHRA and YSYEKL. This CDR3 is built from 13 residues. Trimming shortened V by 3 bases and J by 11 bases, and 16 bases separated the two germline ends. The CDR3 nucleotides are TGCGCCAGCAGCCAGAGACAGGTGGAGGATGCTTTCTTT. Its protein is CASSQRQVEDAFF.

The table lists this clone with a count of one. One end of the junction fails to match germline, which may point to a read error. The V call is TRBV27, the J call TRBJ1-5; D is possibly TRBD1 (5 bases). CDR3 length: 16 amino acids. The germline gives CDR1 MNHEY, CDR2 SMNVEV (reference sequence). DNA of the CDR3: TGTGCCAGCAGCTTATCGTCCCAAGGGGCGAATCAGCCCCAGCATTTT. Translation: CASSLSSQGANQPQHF.

The chain links TRBV7-8 to TRBJ2-7; 8 bases agree with TRBD1. The CDR3 runs 15 residues. V was clipped by 1 base and J by 4 bases; unmatched bases: 6. CDR1 and CDR2 (germline): SGHVS, FQNEAQ. For the CDR3, the DNA is TGTGCCAGCAGCTTAGGGACAGGGCTTGGGTACGAGCAGTACTTC. This sequence encodes CASSLGTGLGYEQYF.

The genes are TRBV7-2 and TRBJ1-1; D unclear. This CDR3 spans 13 amino acids. V lost 3 bases and J lost 3, with 8 bases in between. The germline V gene has CDR1 SGHTA and CDR2 FQGNSA. The CDR3 DNA sequence: TGTGCCAGCAGCTTCCAGGCCGACACTGAAGCTTTCTTT. Translated: CASSFQADTEAFF.

The chain joins TRBV9 to TRBJ2-3; D is uncertain. The CDR3 covers 13 residues. In germline, CDR1 is SGDLS, CDR2 YYNGEE. V was trimmed by 3 bases and J by 0 bases, leaving 5 bases between them. As DNA, the CDR3 is TGTGCCAGCAGCGCAACTAGCACAGATACGCAGTATTTT. Its protein product is CASSATSTDTQYF.

J is TRBJ1-2 and V is TRBV5-1; maybe TRBD1 (5 bases). V lost 2 bases, J lost 4 bases, and 9 bases lay in between. The CDR3 extends over 13 amino acids. Germline assignment: CDR1 SGHRS and CDR2 YFSETQ. CDR3 DNA: TGCGCCAGCAGCTTAAGACAGTCCTATGGCTACACCTTC. This encodes CASSLRQSYGYTF. Supplemented by reference TRBV5-1 and TRBJ1-2, the full variable domain reads KAGVTQTPRYLIKTRGQQVTLSCSPISGHRSVSWYQQTPGQGLQFLFEYFSETQRNKGNFPGRFSGRQFSNSRSEMNVSTLELGDSALYLCASSLRQSYGYTFGSGTRLTVV.

This chain uses TRBV25-1 with TRBJ2-1; D remains ambiguous. The V end lost 11 bases, the J end lost 3 bases, and 8 bases lay between the germline ends. Looked up from germline, CDR1 is MGHDK and CDR2 is SYGVNS. The CDR3 has 11 residues. The CDR3: CASRSYNEQFF. The CDR3 nucleotides read TGTGCCTCACGCAGCTACAATGAGCAGTTCTTC.

This sequence joins TRBV18 and TRBJ1-2, with 9 bases fitting TRBD1. This CDR3 region has 15 residues. V lost 3 bases, J lost 1 base, and 3 bases stayed unmatched. Per the germline V gene, CDR1 is KGHSH and CDR2 is LQKENI. CDR3 sequence: CASSPGTGNNYGYTF. The CDR3 bases are TGTGCCAGCTCACCCGGGACAGGGAATAACTATGGCTACACCTTC.

V usage is TRBV19 and J usage is TRBJ1-5; D possibly corresponds to TRBD1 (5 bases). V lost 4 bases and J 4 bases, leaving 20 bases between the germline ends. From germline, CDR1 is LNHDA and CDR2 SQIVND (reference sequence). This CDR3 contains 17 residues. This CDR3 is CASSTRPRQGMNQPQHF. As DNA, the CDR3 is TGTGCCAGTAGTACTAGGCCCAGGCAGGGAATGAATCAGCCCCAGCATTTT.

The genes are TRBV25-1 and TRBJ1-4, with D unclear. Germline values: CDR1 MGHDK, CDR2 SYGVNS. With 6 bases removed from V and 5 bases from J, the gap between germline ends came to 13 bases. There are 14 residues in the CDR3. CDR3 sequence reads: CASSVPGINEKLFF. The CDR3 DNA reads TGTGCCAGCAGCGTCCCCGGGATCAATGAAAAACTGTTTTTT.

V gene TRBV13 combines with J gene TRBJ1-4; the D gene is possibly TRBD1 (5 bases). Germline CDR1 is PRHDT and CDR2 is FYEKMQ (reference sequence). There are 16 residues in the CDR3. Trimming cost V 6 bases and J 7 bases, with 21 bases left between them. The CDR3 is CASSKGVDRSVEKLFF. As DNA, the CDR3 is TGTGCCAGCAGTAAAGGGGTGGATCGGTCGGTTGAAAAACTGTTTTTT.

The chain combines TRBV7-9 with TRBJ1-1; weak D call: TRBD1 (6 bases). In germline, CDR1 is SEHNR, CDR2 FQNEAQ (reference sequence). V was pared by 2 bases and J by 4 bases, with 11 bases between. This CDR3 region has 14 residues. This CDR3 is CASSLLGAPTEAFF. For the CDR3, the DNA is TGTGCCAGCAGCTTATTGGGGGCCCCCACTGAAGCTTTCTTT.

The J gene is TRBJ2-7, the V gene TRBV23-1; TRBD1 aligns across 7 bases. TRBV23-1 belongs to the ORF category, with a function that is uncertain. There are 14 residues in the CDR3. V trimming: 11 bases; J trimming: 3 bases; junction bases outside the gene matches: 13. In DNA form, the CDR3 reads TGCGCCGGTACAGGGGTCCCCCCCCACTACGAGCAGTACTTC. Translation gives CAGTGVPPHYEQYF.

This rearrangement joins TRBV28 to TRBJ1-2; TRBD1 matches at 8 bases. The J segment lost 0 bases and the V segment lost 2 bases, leaving 2 bases of the junction unmatched. Per the germline V gene, CDR1 is MDHEN and CDR2 is SYDVKM. The CDR3 covers 15 residues. CDR3 nucleotide sequence: TGTGCCAGCAGTTTAACAGGGGGTACTAACTATGGCTACACCTTC. Protein product: CASSLTGGTNYGYTF.

The chain combines TRBV6-6 with TRBJ2-3; no clear D. CDR1 is MNHNY, CDR2 SVGAGI, per germline (reference sequence). The CDR3 consists of 14 residues. V was cut by 0 bases and J by 5 bases, with 9 bases left in between. CDR3 nucleotides: TGTGCCAGCAGTTACTCTACAGAAGGAGATACGCAGTATTTT. It codes for CASSYSTEGDTQYF.

This chain links TRBV19 with TRBJ2-3; unclear D gene. CDR1 is LNHDA, CDR2 SQIVND, per germline (reference sequence). Deletions cut 4 bases from V and 0 bases from J, with 8 bases between. The CDR3 consists of 14 residues. CDR3 loop: CASSTVQSTDTQYF. In DNA, the CDR3 is TGTGCCAGTAGTACCGTACAGAGCACAGATACGCAGTATTTT.

The J gene is TRBJ1-1, the V gene TRBV28, with 7 bases that match TRBD1. The CDR3 consists of 15 residues. Looked up from germline, CDR1 is MDHEN and CDR2 is SYDVKM. Trimming cost V 5 bases and J 2 bases; bases outside gene matches: 8. The CDR3 DNA reads TGTGCCAGCAGTGGGAGACAGGGTTTAAACACTGAAGCTTTCTTT. It specifies CASSGRQGLNTEAFF.